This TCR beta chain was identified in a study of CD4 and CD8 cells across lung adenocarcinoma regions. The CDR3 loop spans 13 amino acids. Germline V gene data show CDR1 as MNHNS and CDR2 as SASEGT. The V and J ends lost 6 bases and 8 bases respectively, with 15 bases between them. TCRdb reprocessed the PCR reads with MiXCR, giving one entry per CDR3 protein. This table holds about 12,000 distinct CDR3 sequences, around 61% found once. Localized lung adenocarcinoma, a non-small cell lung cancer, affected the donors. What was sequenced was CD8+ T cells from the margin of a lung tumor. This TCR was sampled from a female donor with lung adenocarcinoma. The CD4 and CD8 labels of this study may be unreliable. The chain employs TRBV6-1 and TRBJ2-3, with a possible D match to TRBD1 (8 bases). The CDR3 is CASSRTGRGTQYF. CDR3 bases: TGTGCCAGCAGCCGGACAGGGAGGGGTACGCAGTATTTT.